This T cell receptor (beta chain) appears in the sequencing data of a study of somatic mutations in cytotoxic T cells in rheumatoid arthritis. Study context: Each patient's diagnosis was followed right away by a blood draw (30 ml EDTA), before any treatment. Findings and caveats of the study: The study found that the largest CD8+ clone exceeded 20% of CD8+ cells in about an eighth of the roughly 65 patients.

Each population, CD4+ and CD8+ cells, was isolated by positive magnetic bead selection and checked for purity by flow cytometry. From germline, CDR1 is SNHLY and CDR2 FYNNEI. J was trimmed by 3 bases and V by 2 bases; bases with no gene match: 1. CDR3 size: 14 residues. As to this clone: Antigen specificity is unknown.

Sequenced by immunoSEQ multiplex PCR; TCRdb stores in-frame clones only, minus some. The table includes around 16,000 clones, roughly three quarters detected once. The sequence derives from an adult with rheumatoid arthritis. The sequenced sample consisted of CD8+ T cells sorted from blood. The V and J genes are TRBV2 and TRBJ2-3; the match to TRBD1 covers 8 bases. CDR3 in amino acids: CASSEQGATDTQYF. CDR3 DNA sequence: TGTGCCAGCAGTGAACAGGGGGCAACAGATACGCAGTATTTT.